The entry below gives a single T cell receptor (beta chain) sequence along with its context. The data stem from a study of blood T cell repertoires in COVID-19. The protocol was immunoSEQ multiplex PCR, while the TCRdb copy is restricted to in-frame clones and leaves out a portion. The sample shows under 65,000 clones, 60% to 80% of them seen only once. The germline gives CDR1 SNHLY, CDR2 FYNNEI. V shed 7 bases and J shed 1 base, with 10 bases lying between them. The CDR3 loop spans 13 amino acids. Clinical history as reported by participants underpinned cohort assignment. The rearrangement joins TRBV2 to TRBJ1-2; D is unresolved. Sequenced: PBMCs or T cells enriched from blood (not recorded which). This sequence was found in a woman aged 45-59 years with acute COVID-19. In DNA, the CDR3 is TGTGCCAGCATGAGGAACGTTAACTATGGCTACACCTTC. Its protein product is CASMRNVNYGYTF.